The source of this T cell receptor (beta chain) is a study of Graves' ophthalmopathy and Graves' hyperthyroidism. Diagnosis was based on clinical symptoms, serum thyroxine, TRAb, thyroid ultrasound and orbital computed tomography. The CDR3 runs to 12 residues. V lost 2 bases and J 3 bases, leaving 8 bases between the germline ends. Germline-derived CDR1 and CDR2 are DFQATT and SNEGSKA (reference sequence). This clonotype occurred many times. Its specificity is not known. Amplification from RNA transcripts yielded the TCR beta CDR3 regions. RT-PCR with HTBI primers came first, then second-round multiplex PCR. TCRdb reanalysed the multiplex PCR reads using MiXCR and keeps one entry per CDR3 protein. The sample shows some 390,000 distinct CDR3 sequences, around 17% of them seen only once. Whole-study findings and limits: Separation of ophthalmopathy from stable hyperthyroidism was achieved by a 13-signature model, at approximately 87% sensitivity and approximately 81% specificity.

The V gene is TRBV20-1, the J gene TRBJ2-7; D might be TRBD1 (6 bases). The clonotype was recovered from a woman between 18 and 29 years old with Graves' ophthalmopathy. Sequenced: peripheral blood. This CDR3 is CSARRTVYEQYF. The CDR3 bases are TGCAGTGCTAGAAGGACAGTCTACGAGCAGTACTTC.